This TCR beta chain came from a study of cytomegalovirus exposure and HLA in healthy donors. Primers for the PCR totalled 60 Vbeta and 13 Jbeta. The protocol was immunoSEQ multiplex PCR, while the TCRdb copy is restricted to in-frame clones and leaves out a portion. Here the sample spans 150,000 to 200,000 clones, 60% to 80% being singletons. V was shortened by 3 bases and J by 4 bases, with 13 bases between the two germline ends. The CDR3 is made up of 15 amino acids. The germline gives CDR1 KGHSH, CDR2 LQKENI. Study results and caveats: The authors later found HLA-associated TCR beta chains more clonally expanded than equally common others. In a later analysis, several top co-occurrence clusters appeared linked to parvovirus B19, influenza, CMV and Epstein-Barr virus.

To note about this clone: No antigen is known for it.

This receptor was taken from a woman aged 30 to 39 in good health and CMV-seronegative. This rearrangement joins TRBV18 to TRBJ1-5, with TRBD1 as a possible D gene (5 bases). Input material: PBMCs. The CDR3 nucleotides read TGTGCCAGCTCACCCCAAAGGGACTTGAATCAGCCCCAGCATTTT. It specifies CASSPQRDLNQPQHF.